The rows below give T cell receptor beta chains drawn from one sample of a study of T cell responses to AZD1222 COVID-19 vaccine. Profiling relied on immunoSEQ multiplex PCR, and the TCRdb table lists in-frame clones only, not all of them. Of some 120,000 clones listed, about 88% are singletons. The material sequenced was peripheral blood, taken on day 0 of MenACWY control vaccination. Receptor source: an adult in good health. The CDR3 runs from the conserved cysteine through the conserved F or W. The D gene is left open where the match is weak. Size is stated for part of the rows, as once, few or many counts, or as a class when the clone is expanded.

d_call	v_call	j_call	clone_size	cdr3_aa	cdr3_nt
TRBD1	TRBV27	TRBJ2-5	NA	CASSRTGVVETQYF	TGTGCCAGCAGTCGGACAGGGGTAGTAGAGACCCAGTACTTC
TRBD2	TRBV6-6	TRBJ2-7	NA	CASQTSGSSYEQYF	TGTGCCAGTCAGACTAGCGGGAGCTCCTACGAGCAGTACTTC
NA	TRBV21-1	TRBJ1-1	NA	CASSQGVPNTEAFF	TGTGCCAGCAGCCAAGGGGTTCCGAACACTGAAGCTTTCTTT
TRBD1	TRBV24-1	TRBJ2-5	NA	CATSDPGQGQETQYF	TGTGCCACCAGTGATCCTGGACAGGGTCAAGAGACCCAGTACTTC
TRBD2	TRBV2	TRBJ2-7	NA	CASSASSGYYEQYF	TGTGCCAGCAGTGCTTCTAGCGGGTACTACGAGCAGTACTTC
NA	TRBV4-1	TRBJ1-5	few	CASSQVIGRGGNQPQHF	TGCGCCAGCAGCCAAGTAATAGGCAGGGGCGGCAATCAGCCCCAGCATTTT
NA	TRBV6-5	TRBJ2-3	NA	CASSHPTGDTQYF	TGTGCCAGCAGTCACCCGACTGGGGATACGCAGTATTTT
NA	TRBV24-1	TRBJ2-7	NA	CATPGISYEQYF	TGTGCCACCCCAGGGATTTCCTACGAGCAGTACTTC
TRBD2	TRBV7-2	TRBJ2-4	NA	CASLKRDGAKNIQYF	TGTGCCAGCTTGAAGCGGGATGGGGCCAAAAACATTCAGTACTTC
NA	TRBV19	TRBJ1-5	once	CASSMQGNQPQHF	TGTGCCAGTAGTATGCAGGGTAATCAGCCCCAGCATTTT
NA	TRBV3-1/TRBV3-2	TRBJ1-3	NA	CASSPSRPGGNTIYF	TGTGCCAGCAGCCCTTCTCGACCTGGGGGAAACACCATATATTTT
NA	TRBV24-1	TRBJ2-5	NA	CATSEGETQYF	TGTGCCACCTCAGAGGGAGAGACCCAGTACTTC
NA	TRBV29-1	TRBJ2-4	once	CSVADRKGENIQYF	TGCAGCGTTGCCGACAGGAAAGGGGAAAACATTCAGTACTTC
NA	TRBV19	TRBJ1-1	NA	CASSRGPNTEAFF	TGTGCCAGTAGTAGGGGACCGAACACTGAAGCTTTCTTT
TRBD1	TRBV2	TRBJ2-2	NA	CASSPRQGMTGELFF	TGTGCCAGCAGCCCCAGACAGGGAATGACCGGGGAGCTGTTTTTT
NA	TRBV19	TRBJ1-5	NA	CASSIFPMSGQPQHF	TGTGCCAGTAGTATCTTCCCCATGTCGGGTCAGCCCCAGCATTTT
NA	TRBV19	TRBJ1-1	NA	CASIVPGMNTEAFF	TGTGCCAGTATAGTCCCTGGGATGAACACTGAAGCTTTCTTT
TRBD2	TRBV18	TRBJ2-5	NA	CASSLAGAGETQYF	TGTGCCAGCTCACTAGCGGGAGCGGGAGAGACCCAGTACTTC
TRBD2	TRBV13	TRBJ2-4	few	CASSLLAGDFKNIQYF	TGTGCCAGCAGCCTACTAGCGGGAGATTTCAAAAACATTCAGTACTTC
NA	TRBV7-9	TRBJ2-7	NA	CASSSPGPEYEQYF	TGTGCCAGCAGCTCACCGGGACCAGAGTACGAGCAGTACTTC
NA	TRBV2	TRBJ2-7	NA	CASSSHIPPSEQYF	TGTGCCAGCAGTTCTCATATCCCCCCCTCCGAGCAGTACTTC
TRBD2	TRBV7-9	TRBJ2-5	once	CASSLSGSLVETQYF	TGTGCCAGCAGCCTTAGCGGGAGCTTGGTAGAGACCCAGTACTTC
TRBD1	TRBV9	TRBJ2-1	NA	CASSVDRGNEQFF	TGTGCCAGCAGCGTAGACAGGGGTAATGAGCAGTTCTTC
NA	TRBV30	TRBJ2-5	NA	CAWSVLAETQYF	TGTGCCTGGAGTGTACTCGCGGAGACCCAGTACTTC
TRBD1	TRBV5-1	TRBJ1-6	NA	CASSYGTGFDNSPLHF	TGCGCCAGCAGCTACGGGACAGGGTTCGATAATTCACCCCTCCACTTT
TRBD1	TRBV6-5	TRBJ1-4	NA	CASSLERGREKLFF	TGTGCCAGCAGTTTAGAAAGGGGGCGAGAAAAACTGTTTTTT
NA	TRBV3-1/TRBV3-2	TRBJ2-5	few	CASSQELDRETQYF	TGTGCCAGCAGCCAAGAACTAGATCGAGAGACCCAGTACTTC
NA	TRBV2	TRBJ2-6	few	CASKYRTISSGANVLTF	TGTGCCAGCAAGTATCGGACAATATCTTCTGGGGCCAACGTCCTGACTTTC
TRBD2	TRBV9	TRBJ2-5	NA	CASSGTSGGSETQYF	TGTGCCAGCAGCGGGACTAGCGGGGGTTCAGAGACCCAGTACTTC
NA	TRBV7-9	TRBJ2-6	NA	CASTDGTTNVLTF	TGTGCCAGCACCGATGGGACAACCAACGTCCTGACTTTC
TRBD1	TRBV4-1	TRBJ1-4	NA	CASSQGSDRADANEKLFF	TGCGCCAGCAGCCAAGGATCAGACAGGGCGGACGCTAATGAAAAACTGTTTTTT
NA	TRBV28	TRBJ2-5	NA	CASRPPGFNQETQYF	TGTGCCAGCAGACCCCCGGGCTTTAACCAAGAGACCCAGTACTTC
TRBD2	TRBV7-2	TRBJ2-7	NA	CASSLRGRAGAYEQYF	TGTGCCAGCAGCCTCAGAGGGCGAGCGGGAGCATACGAGCAGTACTTC
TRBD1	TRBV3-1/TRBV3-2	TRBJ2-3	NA	CASSLTGTGKDTQYF	TGTGCCAGCAGTCTTACCGGGACAGGGAAAGATACGCAGTATTTT
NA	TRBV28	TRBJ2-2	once	CASSSVEGGSTGELFF	TGTGCCAGCAGTTCCGTTGAGGGGGGTAGCACCGGGGAGCTGTTTTTT
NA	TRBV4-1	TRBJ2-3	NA	CASSQVISIDTQYF	TGCGCCAGCAGCCAAGTAATAAGCATAGATACGCAGTATTTT
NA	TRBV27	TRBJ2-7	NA	CASSLKQGPYEQYF	TGTGCCAGCAGTCTAAAACAGGGTCCCTACGAGCAGTACTTC
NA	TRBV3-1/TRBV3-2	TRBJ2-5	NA	CASSQETQYF	TGTGCCAGCAGCCAAGAGACCCAGTACTTC
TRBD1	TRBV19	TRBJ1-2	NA	CASSIGTVSYGYTF	TGTGCCAGTAGTATCGGGACAGTGAGCTATGGCTACACCTTC
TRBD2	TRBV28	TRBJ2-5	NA	CASIAGGRPQETQYF	TGTGCCAGCATAGCTGGCGGGAGACCGCAAGAGACCCAGTACTTC
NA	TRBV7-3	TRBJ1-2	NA	CASSPNRNYGYTF	TGTGCCAGCAGCCCCAACAGAAACTATGGCTACACCTTC
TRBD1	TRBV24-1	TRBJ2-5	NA	CATGGGTGIKETQYF	TGTGCCACTGGGGGGGGGACAGGGATAAAAGAGACCCAGTACTTC
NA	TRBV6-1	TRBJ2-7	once	CASSEEFTGKQYF	TGTGCCAGCAGTGAAGAGTTTACAGGGAAGCAGTACTTC
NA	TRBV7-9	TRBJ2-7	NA	CASSVGQSEQYF	TGTGCCAGCAGCGTAGGACAGTCCGAGCAGTACTTC
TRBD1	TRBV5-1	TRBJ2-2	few	CASSVGPGQGLRTTGELFF	TGCGCCAGCAGCGTCGGACCGGGACAGGGTCTCCGAACCACCGGGGAGCTGTTTTTT
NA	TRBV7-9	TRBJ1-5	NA	CASIWGTDQPQHF	TGTGCCAGCATCTGGGGGACCGATCAGCCCCAGCATTTT
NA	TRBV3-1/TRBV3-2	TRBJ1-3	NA	CASSQGAGRGIYF	TGTGCCAGCAGCCAAGGGGCGGGCCGAGGAATATATTTT
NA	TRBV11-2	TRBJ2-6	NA	CASSLDRQAFRANVLTF	TGTGCCAGCAGCTTAGATAGACAGGCCTTTAGGGCCAACGTCCTGACTTTC
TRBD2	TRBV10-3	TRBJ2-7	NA	CAISEAGVGYEQYF	TGTGCCATCAGTGAAGCGGGAGTTGGTTACGAGCAGTACTTC
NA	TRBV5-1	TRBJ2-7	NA	CASSLVGYGSPNDEQYF	TGCGCCAGCAGCTTGGTGGGTTACGGGTCTCCGAACGACGAGCAGTACTTC
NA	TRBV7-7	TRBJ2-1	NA	CASSLDRTAYNEQFF	TGTGCTAGCAGCTTAGATCGGACAGCCTACAATGAGCAGTTCTTC
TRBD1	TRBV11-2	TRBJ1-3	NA	CASSSIYRGIGNTIYF	TGTGCCAGCAGCTCTATCTACAGGGGGATTGGAAACACCATATATTTT
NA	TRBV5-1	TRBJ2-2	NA	CASSHTPPTGELFF	TGCGCCAGCAGCCATACCCCCCCCACCGGGGAGCTGTTTTTT
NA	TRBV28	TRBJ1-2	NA	CATGINYGYTF	TGTGCCACCGGAATTAACTATGGCTACACCTTC
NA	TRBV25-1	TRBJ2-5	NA	CASSSETGLQETQYF	TGTGCCAGCAGTTCCGAGACAGGTTTGCAAGAGACCCAGTACTTC